This T cell receptor (beta chain) is drawn from a study of long-term antiretroviral therapy in people with HIV. immunoSEQ v3.0 was run at survey level. The assay was immunoSEQ multiplex PCR, and TCRdb's table has in-frame clones only and misses some. The sample yields 20,000 or so clones, approximately 86% seen once. Points on this clone: Its specificity is not known.

Germline CDR1 and CDR2: SGDLS and YYNGEE. V lost 3 bases and J 9 bases, leaving 16 bases between the germline ends. CDR3 length: 15 amino acids. Study observations and caveats: When set beside controls, HIV repertoires had CDR3 length ranges that were narrower. Pre-ART-expanded clones dominated the repertoire at all time points.

Sequenced here: unsorted PBMCs, sampled 2.1 years after starting antiretroviral therapy. The chain carries TRBV9 and TRBJ1-6, with D hard to call. The source is a man between 18 and 35 years old with HIV. As DNA, the CDR3 is TGTGCCAGCAGCGAACGGGCCTTGGCGATTTCACCCCTCCACTTT. This gives the protein CASSERALAISPLHF.